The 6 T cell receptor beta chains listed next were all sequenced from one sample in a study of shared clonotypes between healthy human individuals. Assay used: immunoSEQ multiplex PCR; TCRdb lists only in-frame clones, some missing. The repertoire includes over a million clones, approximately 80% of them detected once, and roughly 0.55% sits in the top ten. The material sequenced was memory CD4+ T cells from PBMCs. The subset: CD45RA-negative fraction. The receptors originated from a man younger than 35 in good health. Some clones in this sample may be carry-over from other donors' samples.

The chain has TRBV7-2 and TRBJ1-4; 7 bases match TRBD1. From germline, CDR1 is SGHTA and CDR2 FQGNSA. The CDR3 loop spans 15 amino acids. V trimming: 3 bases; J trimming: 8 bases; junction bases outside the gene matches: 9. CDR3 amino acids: CASSFSQGKGEKLFF. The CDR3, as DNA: TGTGCCAGCAGCTTTTCACAGGGGAAAGGAGAAAAACTGTTTTTT. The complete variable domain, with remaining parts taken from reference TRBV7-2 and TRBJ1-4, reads GAGVSQSPSNKVTEKGKDVELRCDPISGHTALYWYRQSLGQGLEFLIYFQGNSAPDKSGLPSDRFSAERTGGSVSTLTIQRTQQEDSAVYLCASSFSQGKGEKLFFGSGTQLSVL.

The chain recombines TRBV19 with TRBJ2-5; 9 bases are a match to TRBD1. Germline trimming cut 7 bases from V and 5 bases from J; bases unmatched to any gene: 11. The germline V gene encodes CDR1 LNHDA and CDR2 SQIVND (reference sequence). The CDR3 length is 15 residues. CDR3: CASTTTGTGWETQYF. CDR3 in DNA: TGTGCCAGTACCACCACCGGGACAGGGTGGGAGACCCAGTACTTC.

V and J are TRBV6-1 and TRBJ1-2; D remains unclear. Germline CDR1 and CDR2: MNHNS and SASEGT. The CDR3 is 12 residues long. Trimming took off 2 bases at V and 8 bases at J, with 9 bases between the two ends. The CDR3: CASSEMTWGYTF. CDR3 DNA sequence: TGTGCCAGCAGTGAAATGACGTGGGGCTACACCTTC.

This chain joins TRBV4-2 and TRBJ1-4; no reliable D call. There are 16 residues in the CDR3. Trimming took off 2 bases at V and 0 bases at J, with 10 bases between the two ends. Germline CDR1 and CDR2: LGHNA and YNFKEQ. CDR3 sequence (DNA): TGTGCCAGCAGCCAAAATAAGGGATCAACTAATGAAAAACTGTTTTTT. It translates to CASSQNKGSTNEKLFF.

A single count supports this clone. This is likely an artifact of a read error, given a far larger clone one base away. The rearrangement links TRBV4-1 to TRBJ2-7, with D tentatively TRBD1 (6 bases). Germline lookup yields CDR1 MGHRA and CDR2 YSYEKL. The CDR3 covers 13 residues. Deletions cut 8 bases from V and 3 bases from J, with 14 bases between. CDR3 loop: CASGRTESYEQYF. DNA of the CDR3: TGCGCCAGCGGCCGGACAGAGAGCTACGAGCAGTACTTC.

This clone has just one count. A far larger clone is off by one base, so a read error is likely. The CDR3 here is CASSINKAGGQPQHF. The DNA of the CDR3 is TGTGCCAGTAGTATTAACAAGGCAGGGGGACAGCCCCAGCATTTT. This sequence joins TRBV19 and TRBJ1-5; 7 nucleotides align to TRBD1. The CDR3 runs to 15 residues. Germline CDR1 and CDR2: LNHDA and SQIVND (reference sequence). The V segment lost 3 bases and the J segment 7 bases; nucleotides outside the gene matches: 9.